This T cell receptor beta chain was sequenced for a study of shared clonotypes between healthy human individuals. Overall study: Sampling drew on donors who were a couple of women and three men aged 18 to 49.

Study-wide findings and caveats: The low donor count limited represented genetic and exposure-history diversity.

CDR3 size: 13 residues. V gave up 5 bases and J gave up 4 bases, with 12 bases separating them. Looked up from germline, CDR1 is SGHAT and CDR2 is FQNNGV. Details on this clone: What it binds is not known.

Generated by immunoSEQ multiplex PCR, the TCRdb table keeps only in-frame clones and is missing some. The data hold roughly 850,000 clones, with about 97% observed a single time. Naive CD8 cells comprised CD45RO-negative, CCR7-positively selected cells, excluding terminally differentiated effector memory CD45RA+ cells. Among the donors, all were Caucasian adults who lived in Nashville, Tennessee. This TCR came from a man aged 25 to 40 in good health. The sample taken for sequencing was naive CD8+ T cells sorted from blood. This sequence joins TRBV11-2 and TRBJ2-7, with TRBD2 as a possible D gene (7 bases). The CDR3 sequence is CASSLGGRYEQYF. CDR3 nucleotide sequence: TGTGCCAGCAGCCTGGGGGGGCGGTACGAGCAGTACTTC.